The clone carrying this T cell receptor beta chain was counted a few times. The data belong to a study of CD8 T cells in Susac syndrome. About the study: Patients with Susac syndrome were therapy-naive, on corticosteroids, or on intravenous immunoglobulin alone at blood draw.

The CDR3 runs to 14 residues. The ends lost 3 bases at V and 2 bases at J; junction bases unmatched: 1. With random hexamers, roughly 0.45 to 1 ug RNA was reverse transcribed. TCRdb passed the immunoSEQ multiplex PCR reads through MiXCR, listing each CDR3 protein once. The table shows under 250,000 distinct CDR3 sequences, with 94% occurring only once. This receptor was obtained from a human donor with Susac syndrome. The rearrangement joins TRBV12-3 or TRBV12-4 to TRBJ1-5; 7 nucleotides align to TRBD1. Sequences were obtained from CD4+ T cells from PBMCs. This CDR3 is CASSFGTGNQPQHF. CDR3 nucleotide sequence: TGTGCCAGCAGTTTCGGGACAGGCAATCAGCCCCAGCATTTT.